One sample yielded the 18 T cell receptor beta chains listed below, sequenced in a study of cytomegalovirus exposure and HLA in healthy donors. Produced via immunoSEQ multiplex PCR; TCRdb's table is partial and in-frame only. Here the sample spans under 140,000 clones, over 85% being singletons. The specimen was PBMCs. Source of these receptors: a woman aged 18-29 years in good health and CMV-seronegative.

The V and J genes are TRBV25-1 and TRBJ2-3; 10 nucleotides match TRBD2. CDR1 MGHDK and CDR2 SYGVNS come from the germline V gene. This CDR3 has 16 residues. V shed 5 bases and J 4 bases; nucleotides not matched to a gene: 9. The CDR3 loop is CASSSQAGGPPDTQYF. DNA of the CDR3: TGTGCCAGCAGTTCCCAAGCGGGAGGGCCCCCAGATACGCAGTATTTT.

This chain links TRBV20-1 with TRBJ1-2; TRBD1 is a possible D gene (5 bases). V lost 6 bases and J lost 5, with 10 bases in between. The CDR3 length is 11 residues. The germline gives CDR1 DFQATT, CDR2 SNEGSKA (reference sequence). CDR3 DNA sequence: TGCAGTGCCAATGACAGATATGGCTACACCTTC. Translation gives CSANDRYGYTF.

This clone showed up just once. CDR3 amino acids: CASSSQETQYF. The CDR3 DNA is TGCGCCAGCAGCTCACAAGAGACCCAGTACTTC. The J gene is TRBJ2-5, the V gene TRBV5-1; D unresolved. Germline V gene sequence: CDR1 SGHRS, CDR2 YFSETQ. V was pared by 3 bases and J by 2 bases, with 2 bases between. The CDR3 length is 11 residues.

The rearrangement joins TRBV5-1 to TRBJ2-5; perhaps TRBD2 as D (5 bases). The V and J ends lost 4 bases and 3 bases respectively, with 19 bases between them. Germline V lookup: CDR1 SGHRS, CDR2 YFSETQ. The CDR3 length is 16 residues. In DNA, the CDR3 is TGCGCCAGCAGCGGACTGAGGACCTCTATCAAAGAGACCCAGTACTTC. Translating it yields CASSGLRTSIKETQYF. The full variable domain, in which reference TRBV5-1 and TRBJ2-5 provide the parts outside the CDR3, is KAGVTQTPRYLIKTRGQQVTLSCSPISGHRSVSWYQQTPGQGLQFLFEYFSETQRNKGNFPGRFSGRQFSNSRSEMNVSTLELGDSALYLCASSGLRTSIKETQYFGPGTRLLVL.

This clone was seen only once. This rearrangement joins TRBV5-4 to TRBJ2-7; 16 bases agree with TRBD2. The J segment lost 6 bases and the V segment lost 3 bases, leaving 6 bases of the junction unmatched. The germline V gene encodes CDR1 SGHNT and CDR2 YYREEE (reference sequence). This CDR3 is built from 16 residues. The CDR3 loop is CASSSGTSGRDSEQYF. In DNA form, the CDR3 reads TGTGCCAGCAGCTCCGGGACTAGCGGGAGGGACAGCGAGCAGTACTTC. Together with reference TRBV5-4 and TRBJ2-7, the CDR3 gives the full variable domain: ETGVTQSPTHLIKTRGQQVTLRCSSQSGHNTVSWYQQALGQGPQFIFQYYREEENGRGNFPPRFSGLQFPNYSSELNVNALELDDSALYLCASSSGTSGRDSEQYFGPGTRLTVT.

Only a few counts were recorded for this clone. V is TRBV6-1 and J is TRBJ1-2; 8 bases line up with TRBD1. V was clipped by 0 bases and J by 5 bases; unmatched bases: 8. Germline V gene sequence: CDR1 MNHNS, CDR2 SASEGT. The CDR3 is made up of 16 amino acids. The CDR3 loop reads CASSEAPDRVGYGYTF. CDR3 coding DNA: TGTGCCAGCAGTGAAGCGCCGGACAGGGTAGGGTATGGCTACACCTTC.

The V gene is TRBV7-6, the J gene TRBJ2-1; 7 positions agree with TRBD1. Germline V gives CDR1 SGHVS, CDR2 FNYEAQ. After removal of 4 bases from V and 4 bases from J, the junction contained 1 base not matched to a gene. The CDR3 has 13 residues. As DNA, the CDR3 is TGTGCCAGCAGCTCGACAGGGTACAATGAGCAGTTCTTC. This codes for CASSSTGYNEQFF. The full variable domain, rest sourced from reference TRBV7-6 and TRBJ2-1, is GAGVSQSPRYKVTKRGQDVALRCDPISGHVSLYWYRQALGQGPEFLTYFNYEAQQDKSGLPNDRFSAERPEGSISTLTIQRTEQRDSAMYRCASSSTGYNEQFFGPGTRLTVL.

The chain carries TRBV19 and TRBJ2-4; D is uncertain. The germline gives CDR1 LNHDA, CDR2 SQIVND (reference sequence). V lost 5 bases and J 0 bases, leaving 14 bases between the germline ends. The CDR3 is 16 amino acids. CDR3 sequence reads: CASSPAAPLAKNIQYF. Here the CDR3 DNA reads TGTGCCAGTAGTCCCGCTGCGCCCTTAGCCAAAAACATTCAGTACTTC.

The chain carries TRBV28 and TRBJ1-2; possible D gene TRBD1, 5 bases. Germline values: CDR1 MDHEN, CDR2 SYDVKM. The V end was cut by 5 bases, the J end by 3 bases, with 10 bases between. The CDR3 spans 13 residues. CDR3 coding DNA: TGTGCCAGCAGTGGGCGGGGGGACTATGGCTACACCTTC. Amino acids: CASSGRGDYGYTF.

This clone has a handful of counts. The chain joins TRBV5-1 to TRBJ2-7; 8 bases are shared with TRBD1. V trimming: 4 bases; J trimming: 7 bases; junction bases outside the gene matches: 7. There are 13 residues in the CDR3. Looked up from germline, CDR1 is SGHRS and CDR2 is YFSETQ. In DNA, the CDR3 is TGCGCCAGCAGCGAAAGGACAGGGTGGGAGCAGTACTTC. Translated: CASSERTGWEQYF.

CDR3 region: CASSVRDRDVYEQFF. The CDR3 DNA sequence: TGTGCCAGCAGCGTCCGGGACAGGGATGTCTATGAGCAGTTCTTC. The rearrangement links TRBV9 to TRBJ2-1, with TRBD1 matching 9 bases. Germline V gene sequence: CDR1 SGDLS, CDR2 YYNGEE. The V gene end was trimmed by 2 bases and the J gene end by 8 bases; junction bases not matched to a gene: 8. The CDR3 runs 15 residues.

The V and J genes are TRBV6-4 and TRBJ2-1; 9 bases agree with TRBD2. The V segment lost 3 bases and the J segment 5 bases; nucleotides outside the gene matches: 5. Germline V gene data show CDR1 as MRHNA and CDR2 as SNTAGT. This CDR3 comprises 15 residues. CDR3 amino acids: CASSDHLAGNNEQFF. Written as DNA, the CDR3 is TGTGCCAGCAGTGATCATCTAGCGGGAAACAATGAGCAGTTCTTC.

CDR3 loop: CASSVRQGAGETQYF. As DNA, the CDR3 is TGTGCCAGCAGCGTCCGGCAGGGGGCAGGGGAGACCCAGTACTTC. The chain recombines TRBV7-3 with TRBJ2-5; 8 positions match TRBD1. Germline CDR1 is SGHTA and CDR2 is FQGTGA. The junction had 10 bases not matched to a gene; V was cut back by 5 bases and J by 5 bases. This CDR3 comprises 15 residues.

This clone has a handful of counts. The V call is TRBV7-9, the J call TRBJ2-2, with 11 bases fitting TRBD1. The trim removed 6 bases at V and 7 bases at J, leaving 10 bases unmatched. CDR1 and CDR2 from the germline V gene are SEHNR and FQNEAQ (reference sequence). The CDR3 is made up of 16 amino acids. The CDR3 here is CASSNTDRGRIGELFF. In DNA, the CDR3 is TGTGCCAGCAGTAACACGGACAGGGGGCGCATCGGGGAGCTGTTTTTT.

This chain links TRBV5-1 with TRBJ1-1; TRBD1 agrees at 7 bases. This CDR3 comprises 13 residues. Germline V lookup: CDR1 SGHRS, CDR2 YFSETQ. J lost 7 bases, V lost 0 bases, and 3 bases had no gene match. CDR3 amino acids: CASSLGWDSEAFF. CDR3 DNA: TGCGCCAGCAGCTTGGGGTGGGACAGTGAAGCTTTCTTT.

V is TRBV19 and J is TRBJ2-7, with TRBD2 identical over 9 bases. Losses at the gene ends were 5 bases for V and 4 bases for J; bases not matched to a gene: 18. Germline V gives CDR1 LNHDA, CDR2 SQIVND (reference sequence). The CDR3 loop spans 18 amino acids. CDR3 DNA: TGTGCCAGTAGTCTACGGGATCTGGCTAGCGGGAATGTATACGAGCAGTACTTC. Its translation is CASSLRDLASGNVYEQYF.

The V gene is TRBV5-1, the J gene TRBJ1-2, with D possibly being TRBD1 (5 bases). This CDR3 comprises 16 residues. The V and J ends lost 0 bases and 5 bases respectively, with 17 bases between them. Per the germline V gene, CDR1 is SGHRS and CDR2 is YFSETQ. The CDR3 reads CASSLEGRVISYGYTF. CDR3 nucleotides: TGCGCCAGCAGCTTGGAGGGGAGGGTGATCAGTTATGGCTACACCTTC.

The CDR3 is CASSLNGLGEQYF. The CDR3 region has the DNA TGTGCCAGCAGCTTAAATGGGCTGGGCGAGCAGTACTTC. The chain recombines TRBV7-3 with TRBJ2-7; D unclear. Trimming shortened V by 1 base and J by 6 bases, and 10 bases separated the two germline ends. This CDR3 is 13 amino acids long. Germline values: CDR1 SGHTA, CDR2 FQGTGA.